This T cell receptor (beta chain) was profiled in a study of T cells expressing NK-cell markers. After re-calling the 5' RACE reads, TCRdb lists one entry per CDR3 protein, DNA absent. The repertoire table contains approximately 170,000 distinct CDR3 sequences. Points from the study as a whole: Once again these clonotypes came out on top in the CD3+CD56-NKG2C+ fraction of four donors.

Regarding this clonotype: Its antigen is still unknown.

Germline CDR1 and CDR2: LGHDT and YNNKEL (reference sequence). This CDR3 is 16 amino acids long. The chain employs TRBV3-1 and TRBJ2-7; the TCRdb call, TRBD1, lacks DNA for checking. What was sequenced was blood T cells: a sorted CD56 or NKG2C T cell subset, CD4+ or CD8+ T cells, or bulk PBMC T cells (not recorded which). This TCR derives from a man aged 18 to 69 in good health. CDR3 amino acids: CASSQGQGVGLYEQYF.